The source of this T cell receptor beta chain is a study of shared clonotypes between healthy human individuals. Broader study findings: A generally larger estimated richness was seen in naive subsets than in memory subsets.

Germline V lookup: CDR1 SGHAT, CDR2 FQNNGV. The trim removed 6 bases at V and 1 base at J, leaving 14 bases unmatched. The CDR3 has 19 amino acids. As concerns this clone: What it recognizes is unknown.

The investigators split CD4+ cells into a CD45RA+ naive subset and a CD45RA-negative memory subset. Running of the assay took place at deep level. TCRdb keeps only in-frame clones here, not all; method: immunoSEQ multiplex PCR. The data contain 1 million to 1.2 million clones, 70% to 85% of them singletons. J is TRBJ2-7 and V is TRBV11-2; TRBD2 agrees at 14 bases. Sequenced: memory CD4+ T cells from PBMCs. Subset of the sample: CD45RA-negative fraction. The receptor's source is a man aged 18 to 30 in good health. Some clones in this sample may be carry-over from other donors' samples. As DNA, the CDR3 is TGTGCCAGCAGACCGACCCCGGGGACTAGCGGGGGTGCTTCCTACGAGCAGTACTTC. Translating it yields CASRPTPGTSGGASYEQYF.